The clone carrying this TCR beta chain was observed at least ten times. What it recognizes is unknown. The CDR3 length is 15 residues. J was trimmed by 4 bases and V by 6 bases; bases with no gene match: 8. The germline CDR1 and CDR2 sequences are MNHEY and SVGAGI. This sample is part of a study of T-cell reconstitution after alpha-beta-depleted transplantation in children. Unique molecular identifiers were built into the TCRbeta library. TCRdb reprocessed the PCR reads with MiXCR, giving one entry per CDR3 protein. The sample contains around 4,100 distinct CDR3 sequences, 9.5% to 15% of which appear only once. General study points: From newly produced T cells came most of the T-cell counts and diversity one year after transplant. About two months after transplant, alpha-beta T cells reportedly came from several hundred expanded graft clones.

The chain employs TRBV6-5 and TRBJ1-2, with TRBD1 matching 10 bases. The origin of this receptor is a male patient aged 2-15 years who had a stem cell transplant for acute lymphoblastic leukemia, so the T cells may come from the graft donor. Specimen: PBMCs, mostly from graft donor cells, collected 60 days after TCRalphabeta/CD19-depleted stem cell transplant. The CDR3 bases are TGTGCCAGCAGAAGACAGGGGGCAACTATCTATGGCTACACCTTC. It codes for CASRRQGATIYGYTF.